Below are 28 T cell receptor beta chains sequenced from a single sample in a study of blood T cell repertoires in COVID-19. The protocol was immunoSEQ multiplex PCR, while the TCRdb copy is restricted to in-frame clones and leaves out a portion. The sample records about 180,000 clones, roughly nine tenths being singletons. The source material was peripheral blood. These receptor sequences come from a man aged 18 to 30 who had recovered from COVID-19.

The chain joins TRBV10-3 to TRBJ1-1; tentatively, D is TRBD1 (5 bases). CDR1 is ENHRY, CDR2 SYGVKD, per germline. The CDR3 is made up of 15 amino acids. With 3 bases removed from V and 1 base from J, the gap between germline ends came to 12 bases. The CDR3 protein is CAISDAGRPNTEAFF. The DNA for the CDR3 is TGTGCCATCAGTGATGCGGGACGGCCGAACACTGAAGCTTTCTTT.

This clone was seen just once. This chain joins TRBV3-1 (or the pseudogene TRBV3-2) and TRBJ1-5; no firm D call. The CDR3 totals 12 residues. Germline values: CDR1 LGHDT, CDR2 YNNKEL (reference sequence). V shed 1 base and J shed 13 bases, with 11 bases lying between them. CDR3 residues: CASSQGLGLQHF. CDR3 DNA sequence: TGTGCCAGCAGCCAAGGCTTGGGCCTTCAGCATTTT.

The CDR3 region is CASSPRGGTLHGYTF. The CDR3 DNA reads TGTGCCAGCTCACCTCGGGGGGGAACGCTTCATGGCTACACCTTC. The chain links TRBV18 to TRBJ1-2; possible D gene TRBD1, 5 bases. This CDR3 spans 15 amino acids. Germline V lookup: CDR1 KGHSH, CDR2 LQKENI. The V gene lost 3 bases and the J gene lost 6 bases, with 17 bases spanning the gap.

The V call is TRBV2, the J call TRBJ2-3; no definite D call. V was shortened by 4 bases and J by 0 bases, with 11 bases between the two germline ends. The V gene's germline CDR1 is SNHLY and CDR2 FYNNEI. The CDR3 totals 15 residues. CDR3 coding DNA: TGTGCCAGCAGTGCTAGTTTCCCTAGCACAGATACGCAGTATTTT. Translated, it gives CASSASFPSTDTQYF.

This chain joins TRBV20-1 and TRBJ1-1; perhaps TRBD1 as D (5 bases). This CDR3 spans 11 amino acids. The germline V gene has CDR1 DFQATT and CDR2 SNEGSKA (reference sequence). DNA for the CDR3: TGCAGCAAAAAGATGGGGCCGGTTGCTTTCTTT. Protein sequence: CSKKMGPVAFF.

The chain carries TRBV28 and TRBJ1-2; a possible D gene is TRBD1 (5 bases). V was trimmed by 7 bases and J by 4 bases, leaving 19 bases between them. The CDR3 consists of 15 residues. Germline CDR1 is MDHEN and CDR2 is SYDVKM. As DNA, the CDR3 is TGTGCCAGCAACTCACCGGGGGGGAAGTCCTATGGCTACACCTTC. Translation: CASNSPGGKSYGYTF.

The chain employs TRBV7-9 and TRBJ1-1; D perhaps matches TRBD1 (5 bases). CDR1 and CDR2 from the germline V gene are SEHNR and FQNEAQ (reference sequence). This CDR3 region has 14 residues. Trimming pared 4 bases from V and 1 base from J, leaving 10 bases between. CDR3 amino acids: CASSSTASNTEAFF. The DNA for the CDR3 is TGTGCCAGCAGCTCGACAGCTTCGAACACTGAAGCTTTCTTT.

J is TRBJ1-1 and V is TRBV6-5; 9 bases align to TRBD1. From germline, CDR1 is MNHEY and CDR2 SVGAGI. The CDR3 has 16 residues. V lost 4 bases and J lost 5; bases outside the gene matches: 11. The CDR3 loop is CASSLQQGAVRTEAFF. The CDR3 DNA sequence: TGTGCCAGCAGTTTGCAACAGGGGGCGGTACGGACTGAAGCTTTCTTT.

The chain carries TRBV13 and TRBJ2-6, with D perhaps TRBD1 (5 bases). The CDR3 is 16 residues long. V gave up 5 bases and J gave up 0 bases, with 11 bases separating them. Germline CDR1 reads PRHDT; CDR2 reads FYEKMQ (reference sequence). CDR3 protein: CASSTQGSSGANVLTF. The CDR3, as DNA: TGTGCCAGCAGCACCCAGGGAAGCTCTGGGGCCAACGTCCTGACTTTC.

The rearrangement joins TRBV30 to TRBJ2-3, with 7 nucleotides matching TRBD2. The CDR3 runs 16 residues. Unmatched junction bases numbered 10, after V lost 1 base and J lost 3 bases. Germline CDR1 and CDR2: GTSNPN and SVGIG (reference sequence). The DNA for the CDR3 is TGTGCCTGGAGTGGAGGACTAGGGTTGTATACAGATACGCAGTATTTT. Protein sequence: CAWSGGLGLYTDTQYF.

The J gene is TRBJ1-1, the V gene TRBV7-2; weak D call: TRBD1 (6 bases). Trimming cost V 7 bases and J 6 bases, with 21 bases left between them. Germline V gives CDR1 SGHTA, CDR2 FQGNSA. The CDR3 extends over 15 amino acids. DNA for the CDR3: TGTGCCAGCATCCGAAGTCAGGGGAGAAGGGCTGAAGCTTTCTTT. Protein: CASIRSQGRRAEAFF. The whole variable domain, filled in from reference TRBV7-2 and TRBJ1-1, reads GAGVSQSPSNKVTEKGKDVELRCDPISGHTALYWYRQSLGQGLEFLIYFQGNSAPDKSGLPSDRFSAERTGGSVSTLTIQRTQQEDSAVYLCASIRSQGRRAEAFFGQGTRLTVV.

V and J are TRBV9 and TRBJ2-5; 15 bases line up with TRBD2. Trimming at V came to 3 bases and at J to 5 bases, leaving 8 bases not matched to a gene. This CDR3 spans 17 amino acids. Per germline, CDR1 SGDLS and CDR2 YYNGEE. The CDR3 reads CASSAAGTSGRRETQYF. In DNA form, the CDR3 reads TGTGCCAGCAGCGCGGCCGGGACTAGCGGGAGGCGGGAGACCCAGTACTTC.

The chain carries TRBV7-3 and TRBJ2-7; 8 nucleotides line up with TRBD1. J lost 3 bases, V lost 5 bases, and 6 bases had no gene match. The germline V gene encodes CDR1 SGHTA and CDR2 FQGTGA. The CDR3 is 14 amino acids. The CDR3 coding sequence is TGTGCCAGCAGCCTACAAGGACAGGGCTACGAGCAGTACTTC. Its translation: CASSLQGQGYEQYF. Drawing the rest from reference TRBV7-3 and TRBJ2-7, the complete variable domain is GAGVSQTPSNKVTEKGKYVELRCDPISGHTALYWYRQSLGQGPEFLIYFQGTGAADDSGLPNDRFFAVRPEGSVSTLKIQRTERGDSAVYLCASSLQGQGYEQYFGPGTRLTVT.

The chain carries TRBV5-1 and TRBJ2-7; D is possibly TRBD2 (6 bases). Germline CDR1 and CDR2: SGHRS and YFSETQ. Trimming removed 0 bases from V and 3 bases from J, with 16 bases in between. This CDR3 contains 16 residues. The CDR3 loop reads CASSLVPAGLFYEQYF. As DNA, the CDR3 is TGCGCCAGCAGCTTGGTTCCCGCAGGACTATTCTACGAGCAGTACTTC.

This clone is a singleton in its sample. This chain links TRBV14 with TRBJ2-5; 8 bases map to TRBD2. J was trimmed by 4 bases and V by 1 base; bases with no gene match: 5. Per the germline V gene, CDR1 is SGHDN and CDR2 is FVKESK. This CDR3 has 15 amino acids. The CDR3 bases are TGTGCCAGCAGCCAAGTAGCGGGAAAAGGAGAGACCCAGTACTTC. It specifies CASSQVAGKGETQYF.

The chain recombines TRBV15 with TRBJ1-5; 8 bases agree with TRBD1. This CDR3 region has 15 residues. The V gene end was trimmed by 3 bases and the J gene end by 2 bases; junction bases not matched to a gene: 3. The germline V gene has CDR1 LNHNV and CDR2 YYDKDF (reference sequence). CDR3 loop: CATSRAGGGNQPQHF. As DNA, the CDR3 is TGTGCCACCAGCAGGGCAGGGGGCGGCAATCAGCCCCAGCATTTT.

V is TRBV7-2 and J is TRBJ2-7; 7 nucleotides match TRBD2. This CDR3 comprises 17 residues. Germline-derived CDR1 and CDR2 are SGHTA and FQGNSA. V lost 6 bases to trimming and J lost 0 bases; unmatched junction nucleotides: 14. In DNA form, the CDR3 reads TGTGCCAGCAGATTGCAGGGACTAAGCGGGAACTCCTACGAGCAGTACTTC. Translated: CASRLQGLSGNSYEQYF.

V is TRBV6-1 and J is TRBJ1-2, with D uncertain. Germline-derived CDR1 and CDR2 are MNHNS and SASEGT. The CDR3 is 12 amino acids. Trimming removed 2 bases at V and 5 bases at J, with 6 bases between. CDR3 DNA: TGTGCCAGCAGTGAAACTGCTTATGGCTACACCTTC. The encoded protein is CASSETAYGYTF.

The chain is built from TRBV24-1 and TRBJ2-3; perhaps TRBD1 as D (6 bases). This CDR3 has 13 residues. Germline V CDR1 and CDR2: KGHDR, SFDVKD. Trimming stripped 3 bases from V and 6 bases from J, with 9 bases between. CDR3 loop: CATSDKGVDTQYF. The CDR3, as DNA: TGTGCCACCAGTGATAAGGGGGTGGATACGCAGTATTTT.

The chain couples TRBV7-2 to TRBJ2-1, with 11 positions matching TRBD2. Germline V gene sequence: CDR1 SGHTA, CDR2 FQGNSA. The CDR3 spans 17 residues. V lost 6 bases, J lost 9 bases, and 16 bases stayed unmatched. CDR3 region: CASRPFLAGGPAGEQFF. Written as DNA, the CDR3 is TGTGCCAGCAGACCTTTTTTAGCGGGAGGGCCGGCGGGTGAGCAGTTCTTC. The full variable domain, completed using reference TRBV7-2 and TRBJ2-1, is GAGVSQSPSNKVTEKGKDVELRCDPISGHTALYWYRQSLGQGLEFLIYFQGNSAPDKSGLPSDRFSAERTGGSVSTLTIQRTQQEDSAVYLCASRPFLAGGPAGEQFFGPGTRLTVL.

The V and J genes are TRBV7-2 and TRBJ1-5, with D unresolved. Per the germline V gene, CDR1 is SGHTA and CDR2 is FQGNSA. This CDR3 region has 15 residues. Between the trimmed V and J ends, which lost 3 bases and 5 bases, there was a span of 14 bases. CDR3 sequence: CASSFGRPGDQPQHF. The CDR3 DNA follows: TGTGCCAGCAGCTTTGGGAGACCCGGAGATCAGCCCCAGCATTTT.

The CDR3 sequence: CASMSGGAGDTQYF. The CDR3 nucleotides read TGTGCCAGCATGTCGGGTGGGGCGGGGGATACGCAGTATTTT. The chain links TRBV27 to TRBJ2-3; possible D gene TRBD2, 6 bases. Germline V gene sequence: CDR1 MNHEY, CDR2 SMNVEV (reference sequence). This CDR3 region has 14 residues. V lost 7 bases to trimming and J lost 6 bases, with 17 bases between them.

The chain uses TRBV27 and TRBJ2-7; unclear D gene. The V end was cut by 4 bases, the J end by 3 bases, with 4 bases between. Germline V lookup: CDR1 MNHEY, CDR2 SMNVEV (reference sequence). The CDR3 runs 11 residues. The CDR3 reads CASSSFYEQYF. As DNA, the CDR3 is TGTGCCAGCAGTTCCTTCTACGAGCAGTACTTC.

The chain carries TRBV5-1 and TRBJ2-3, with D perhaps TRBD2 (5 bases). V was cut by 4 bases and J by 7 bases, with 10 bases left in between. The CDR3 sequence is 12 residues long. From germline, CDR1 is SGHRS and CDR2 YFSETQ. CDR3 sequence reads: CASSDYKYTQYF. The CDR3 region has the DNA TGCGCCAGCAGCGACTACAAATATACGCAGTATTTT.

In this sample, this clone turned up a few times. J is TRBJ1-2 and V is TRBV19; TRBD1 might be the D (6 bases). This CDR3 is built from 13 residues. The V end was cut by 8 bases, the J end by 7 bases, with 17 bases between. Germline V lookup: CDR1 LNHDA, CDR2 SQIVND (reference sequence). The CDR3 DNA sequence: TGTGCCAGTCTTGGACAGTTAACGAGTGGCTACACCTTC. Translated: CASLGQLTSGYTF. The whole variable domain, remainder taken from reference TRBV19 and TRBJ1-2, is DGGITQSPKYLFRKEGQNVTLSCEQNLNHDAMYWYRQDPGQGLRLIYYSQIVNDFQKGDIAEGYSVSREKKESFPLTVTSAQKNPTAFYLCASLGQLTSGYTFGSGTRLTVV.

This rearrangement joins TRBV18 to TRBJ1-4; no firm D call. Trimming took off 3 bases at V and 4 bases at J, with 6 bases between the two ends. CDR1 and CDR2 (germline): KGHSH, LQKENI. The CDR3 contains 13 residues. CDR3 region: CASSPNINEKLFF. The CDR3 coding sequence is TGTGCCAGCTCACCGAACATTAATGAAAAACTGTTTTTT.

The CDR3 here is CASSLGDRGTSGYGYTF. CDR3 in DNA: TGTGCCAGCAGCTTAGGGGACAGGGGTACTTCGGGCTATGGCTACACCTTC. The chain employs TRBV7-8 and TRBJ1-2; 10 nucleotides align to TRBD1. The CDR3 extends over 17 amino acids. Looked up from germline, CDR1 is SGHVS and CDR2 is FQNEAQ. With 1 base clipped from V and 4 bases from J, the junction kept 9 bases outside the gene matches.

V and J are TRBV3-1 (or the pseudogene TRBV3-2) and TRBJ2-7; weak D call: TRBD2 (5 bases). Deletions cut 5 bases from V and 4 bases from J, with 12 bases between. The CDR3 runs 13 residues. Germline CDR1 reads LGHDT; CDR2 reads YNNKEL (reference sequence). CDR3 bases: TGTGCCAGCAGCGATCGGACTGATTACGAGCAGTACTTC. Amino acids: CASSDRTDYEQYF.